What follows are 21 T cell receptor beta chains derived from one specimen sequenced in a study of blood T cell repertoires in COVID-19. Profiled with immunoSEQ multiplex PCR; TCRdb holds only in-frame clones, not every one. This table has 180,000 or so clones, 65% to 90% appearing once. The sample taken for sequencing was peripheral blood. These receptors were taken from a man between 60 and 75 years old with acute or convalescent COVID-19.

This chain connects TRBV19 to TRBJ1-5; D possibly corresponds to TRBD1 (6 bases). Germline values: CDR1 LNHDA, CDR2 SQIVND (reference sequence). The CDR3 has 15 amino acids. V lost 2 bases and J lost 6, with 14 bases in between. As DNA, the CDR3 is TGTGCCAGTAGTATAATACGGGGGGCGGGTCAGCCCCAGCATTTT. Encoded protein: CASSIIRGAGQPQHF.

The V gene is TRBV28, the J gene TRBJ1-2; D may be TRBD1 (5 bases). The CDR3 has 13 residues. In germline, CDR1 is MDHEN, CDR2 SYDVKM. V shed 3 bases and J shed 4 bases, with 9 bases lying between them. The CDR3 DNA reads TGTGCCAGCAGTTTCGGCGGGACCTATGGCTACACCTTC. Amino acid sequence: CASSFGGTYGYTF.

The chain recombines TRBV28 with TRBJ1-1, with D possibly being TRBD1 (5 bases). Germline values: CDR1 MDHEN, CDR2 SYDVKM. With 3 bases removed from V and 5 bases from J, the gap between germline ends came to 16 bases. This CDR3 contains 15 residues. CDR3 in DNA: TGTGCCAGCAGTTTTCAGGGCTGGGGAAGGACTGAAGCTTTCTTT. Amino acid sequence: CASSFQGWGRTEAFF. The full variable domain, with the rest looked up from reference TRBV28 and TRBJ1-1, is DVKVTQSSRYLVKRTGEKVFLECVQDMDHENMFWYRQDPGLGLRLIYFSYDVKMKEKGDIPEGYSVSREKKERFSLILESASTNQTSMYLCASSFQGWGRTEAFFGQGTRLTVV.

The chain's CDR3 is CASSSQTSGSRSYEQYF. The CDR3, as DNA: TGTGCCAGCAGCTCCCAGACTAGCGGGAGCCGCTCCTACGAGCAGTACTTC. The V and J genes are TRBV7-9 and TRBJ2-7; 12 positions match TRBD2. CDR3 length: 17 amino acids. Germline assignment: CDR1 SEHNR and CDR2 FQNEAQ (reference sequence). The V segment lost 4 bases and the J segment 0 bases; nucleotides outside the gene matches: 7.

The V call is TRBV5-4, the J call TRBJ2-7; 14 nucleotides agree with TRBD2. The CDR3 consists of 15 residues. The V segment lost 3 bases and the J segment 11 bases; nucleotides outside the gene matches: 10. Germline CDR1 reads SGHNT; CDR2 reads YYREEE (reference sequence). The chain's CDR3 is CASSSTTSGRVGEYF. The CDR3 DNA sequence: TGTGCCAGCAGCTCCACGACTAGCGGGAGGGTCGGGGAGTACTTC.

This chain connects TRBV6-1 to TRBJ1-5, with no clear D. The V gene's germline CDR1 is MNHNS and CDR2 SASEGT. Between the trimmed V and J ends, which lost 1 base and 6 bases, there was a span of 7 bases. The CDR3 length is 13 residues. The CDR3 bases are TGTGCCAGCAGTGAAGGACGGAGTCAGCCCCAGCATTTT. Its protein is CASSEGRSQPQHF.

V and J are TRBV5-1 and TRBJ2-7, with TRBD2 matching over 7 bases. With 2 bases clipped from V and 1 base from J, the junction kept 6 bases outside the gene matches. The CDR3 runs 15 residues. CDR1 and CDR2 (germline): SGHRS, YFSETQ. CDR3 sequence (DNA): TGCGCCAGCAGCTTAGTAGGCGGGAGATCCTACGAGCAGTACTTC. This codes for CASSLVGGRSYEQYF.

This clone was recorded a few times. Other DNA variants within this sample encode the same CDR3. The CDR3 nucleotides read TGTGCCTGGAGTGGTCTAGCGGGCGCTAGCACAGATACGCAGTATTTT. It yields the protein CAWSGLAGASTDTQYF. The V gene is TRBV30, the J gene TRBJ2-3; TRBD2 matches at 8 bases. The CDR3 length is 16 residues. Germline-derived CDR1 and CDR2 are GTSNPN and SVGIG (reference sequence). With V trimmed by 1 base and J by 0 bases, 6 bases remained unmatched.

The V call is TRBV5-1, the J call TRBJ2-1; 7 bases agree with TRBD2. Germline trimming cut 3 bases from V and 0 bases from J; bases unmatched to any gene: 6. This CDR3 comprises 16 residues. The germline V gene has CDR1 SGHRS and CDR2 YFSETQ. CDR3 in amino acids: CASSSGLLGSYNEQFF. The CDR3 DNA sequence: TGCGCCAGCAGCTCGGGACTACTCGGCTCCTACAATGAGCAGTTCTTC.

This clone has just one count. The chain carries TRBV5-1 and TRBJ1-5; TRBD1 might be the D (5 bases). CDR1 and CDR2 from the germline V gene are SGHRS and YFSETQ. The CDR3 loop spans 16 amino acids. The V gene lost 1 base and the J gene lost 7 bases, with 18 bases spanning the gap. CDR3 DNA sequence: TGCGCCAGCAGCTTGCATACCAGGGCGTTGAGGCAGCCCCAGCATTTT. Translated: CASSLHTRALRQPQHF.

The V call is TRBV3-1 (or the pseudogene TRBV3-2), the J call TRBJ2-5, with a tentative D call TRBD2 (6 bases). This CDR3 has 16 residues. Trimming pared 0 bases from V and 5 bases from J, leaving 16 bases between. Germline V CDR1 and CDR2: LGHDT, YNNKEL (reference sequence). In nucleotides, the CDR3 is TGTGCCAGCAGCCAAGATCGGGGAACTGGGGGGGAGACCCAGTACTTC. As protein: CASSQDRGTGGETQYF.

This clone was picked up a small number of times. The chain links TRBV3-1 (or the pseudogene TRBV3-2) to TRBJ1-2, with D perhaps TRBD1 (6 bases). The CDR3 extends over 13 amino acids. The germline V and J ends were trimmed by 4 bases and 7 bases, with 13 bases remaining between them. Per the germline V gene, CDR1 is LGHDT and CDR2 is YNNKEL (reference sequence). The CDR3 nucleotides read TGTGCCAGCAGCCCTGGAACAGGGACTGGCTACACCTTC. This translates into CASSPGTGTGYTF.

This chain joins TRBV5-1 and TRBJ2-2; no reliable D call. The V end lost 6 bases, the J end lost 0 bases, and 9 bases lay between the germline ends. This CDR3 comprises 14 residues. Germline V gene data show CDR1 as SGHRS and CDR2 as YFSETQ. The CDR3 loop reads CASTWASNTGELFF. The CDR3 DNA is TGCGCCAGCACGTGGGCCTCGAACACCGGGGAGCTGTTTTTT.

The V and J genes are TRBV3-1 (or the pseudogene TRBV3-2) and TRBJ1-2; no clear D gene. From germline, CDR1 is LGHDT and CDR2 YNNKEL (reference sequence). V was shortened by 6 bases and J by 2 bases, with 10 bases between the two germline ends. The CDR3 extends over 13 amino acids. The CDR3, as DNA: TGTGCCAGCAGTGAATACACGAACTATGGCTACACCTTC. Translation gives CASSEYTNYGYTF.

The chain combines TRBV5-1 with TRBJ2-7, with D perhaps matching TRBD2 (5 bases). The CDR3 spans 13 residues. V was trimmed by 4 bases and J by 7 bases, leaving 15 bases between them. The germline V gene encodes CDR1 SGHRS and CDR2 YFSETQ. CDR3 DNA: TGCGCCAGCAGCGCGAGAGGACTGATAGAGCAGTACTTC. It yields the protein CASSARGLIEQYF.

The chain links TRBV4-2 to TRBJ1-5; tentative D call: TRBD1 (5 bases). V shed 1 base and J shed 3 bases, with 16 bases lying between them. The germline gives CDR1 LGHNA, CDR2 YNFKEQ. The CDR3 is made up of 17 amino acids. CDR3 nucleotide sequence: TGTGCCAGCAGCCAAGTCGGGCAGGGAGGGGACAATCAGCCCCAGCATTTT. It codes for CASSQVGQGGDNQPQHF.

The chain couples TRBV5-1 to TRBJ1-2; 9 bases map to TRBD1. The junction had 10 bases not matched to a gene; V was cut back by 0 bases and J by 4 bases. Germline CDR1 SGHRS, CDR2 YFSETQ. The CDR3 is made up of 17 amino acids. The CDR3 spells CASSLDGQGRNSYGYTF. The CDR3 DNA follows: TGCGCCAGCAGCTTGGACGGACAGGGGCGGAATAGCTATGGCTACACCTTC.

This rearrangement joins TRBV6-1 to TRBJ1-4, with 11 bases lining up with TRBD1. The CDR3 is made up of 16 amino acids. CDR1 is MNHNS and CDR2 is SASEGT in the germline V gene. Unmatched junction bases numbered 3, after V lost 4 bases and J lost 2 bases. CDR3 protein: CASSGTGGRTNEKLFF. The CDR3 nucleotides are TGTGCCAGCAGTGGGACAGGGGGCAGGACTAATGAAAAACTGTTTTTT.

The chain joins TRBV7-3 to TRBJ2-1; the match to TRBD2 covers 7 bases. Germline lookup yields CDR1 SGHTA and CDR2 FQGTGA. The CDR3 covers 16 residues. The ends lost 5 bases at V and 7 bases at J; junction bases unmatched: 14. CDR3 bases: TGTGCCAGCAGCCCAAGGCCTAGCGGAGGGTTTAATGAGCAGTTCTTC. As protein: CASSPRPSGGFNEQFF.

The chain combines TRBV27 with TRBJ1-6; D is uncertain. Germline V gene lookup returns CDR1 MNHEY and CDR2 SMNVEV (reference sequence). The CDR3 spans 15 residues. Trimming pared 3 bases from V and 0 bases from J, leaving 6 bases between. Written as DNA, the CDR3 is TGTGCCAGCAGTTTGGAGGGCTCCTATAATTCACCCCTCCACTTT. It is translated as CASSLEGSYNSPLHF.

The rearrangement links TRBV28 to TRBJ2-7, with TRBD2 matching over 10 bases. The ends lost 6 bases at V and 0 bases at J; junction bases unmatched: 5. Germline V lookup: CDR1 MDHEN, CDR2 SYDVKM. This CDR3 comprises 15 residues. The CDR3 DNA reads TGTGCCAGCAGGATATCTAGCGGGAGCTCCTACGAGCAGTACTTC. Translating gives CASRISSGSSYEQYF.